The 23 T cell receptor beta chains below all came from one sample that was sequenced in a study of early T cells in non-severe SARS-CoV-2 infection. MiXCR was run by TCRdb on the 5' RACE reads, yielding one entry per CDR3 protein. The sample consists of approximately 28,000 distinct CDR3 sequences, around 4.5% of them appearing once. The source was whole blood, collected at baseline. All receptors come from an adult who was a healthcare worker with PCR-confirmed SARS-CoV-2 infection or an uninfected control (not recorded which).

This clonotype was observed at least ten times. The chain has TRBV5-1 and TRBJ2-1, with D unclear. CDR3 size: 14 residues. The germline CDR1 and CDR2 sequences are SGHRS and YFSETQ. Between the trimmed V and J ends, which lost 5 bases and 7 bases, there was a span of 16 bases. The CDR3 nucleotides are TGCGCCAGCAGGCTGGGTGGAAGCTCTAATGAGCAGTTCTTC. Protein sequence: CASRLGGSSNEQFF.

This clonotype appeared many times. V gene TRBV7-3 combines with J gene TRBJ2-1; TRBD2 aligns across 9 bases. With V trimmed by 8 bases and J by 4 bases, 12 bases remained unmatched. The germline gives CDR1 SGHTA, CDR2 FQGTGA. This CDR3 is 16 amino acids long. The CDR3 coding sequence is TGTGCCAGCCAGAGAAGTAGCGGGAGAGATTACAATGAGCAGTTCTTC. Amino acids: CASQRSSGRDYNEQFF.

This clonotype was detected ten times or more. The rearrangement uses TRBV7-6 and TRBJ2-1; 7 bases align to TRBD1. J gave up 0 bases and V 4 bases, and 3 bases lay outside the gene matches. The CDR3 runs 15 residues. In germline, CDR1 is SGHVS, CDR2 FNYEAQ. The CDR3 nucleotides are TGTGCCAGCAGCTCGGGACAGAGCTCCTACAATGAGCAGTTCTTC. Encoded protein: CASSSGQSSYNEQFF.

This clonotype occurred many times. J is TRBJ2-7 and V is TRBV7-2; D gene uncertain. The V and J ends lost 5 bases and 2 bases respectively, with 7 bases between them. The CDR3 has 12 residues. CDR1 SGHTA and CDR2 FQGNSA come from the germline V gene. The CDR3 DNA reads TGTGCCAGCAGCCCTACTCCCTACGAGCAGTACTTC. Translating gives CASSPTPYEQYF.

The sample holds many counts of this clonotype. CDR3 DNA: TGTGCCAGCAGGCCCGGGGACTCTACCTACGAGCAGTACTTC. This gives the protein CASRPGDSTYEQYF. This chain links TRBV12-3 or TRBV12-4 with TRBJ2-7; D might be TRBD2 (6 bases). The CDR3 runs to 14 residues. V was shortened by 6 bases and J by 2 bases, with 14 bases between the two germline ends.

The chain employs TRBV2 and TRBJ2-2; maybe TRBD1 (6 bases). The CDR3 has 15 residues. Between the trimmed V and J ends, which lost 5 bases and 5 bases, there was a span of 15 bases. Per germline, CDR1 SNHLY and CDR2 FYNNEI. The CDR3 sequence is CASSPGRGSTGELFF. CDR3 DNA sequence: TGTGCCAGCAGTCCGGGAAGGGGGTCGACCGGGGAGCTGTTTTTT.

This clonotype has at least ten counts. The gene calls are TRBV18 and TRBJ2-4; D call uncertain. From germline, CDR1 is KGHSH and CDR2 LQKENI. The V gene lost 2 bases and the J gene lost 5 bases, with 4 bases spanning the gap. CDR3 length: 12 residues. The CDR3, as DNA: TGTGCCAGCTCACCAAAGGAAAACATTCAGTACTTC. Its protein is CASSPKENIQYF.

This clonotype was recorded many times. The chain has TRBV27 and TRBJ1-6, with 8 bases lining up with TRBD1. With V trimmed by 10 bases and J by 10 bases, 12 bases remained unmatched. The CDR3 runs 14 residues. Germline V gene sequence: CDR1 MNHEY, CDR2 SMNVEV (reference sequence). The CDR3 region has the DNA TGTGCCACTCGCCCGGACAGGGTGATATCACCCCTCCACTTT. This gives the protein CATRPDRVISPLHF.

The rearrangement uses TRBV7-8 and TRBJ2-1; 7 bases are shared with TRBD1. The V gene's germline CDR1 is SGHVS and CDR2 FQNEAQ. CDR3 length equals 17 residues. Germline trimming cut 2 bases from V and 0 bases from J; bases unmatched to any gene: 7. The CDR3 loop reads CASSLTVRTGSYNEQFF. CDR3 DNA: TGTGCCAGCAGCTTAACGGTCCGGACAGGCTCCTACAATGAGCAGTTCTTC.

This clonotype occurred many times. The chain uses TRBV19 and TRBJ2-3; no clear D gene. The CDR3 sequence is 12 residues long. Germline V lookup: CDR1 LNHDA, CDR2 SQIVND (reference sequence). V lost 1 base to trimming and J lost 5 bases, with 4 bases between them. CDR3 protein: CASSIAQDTQYF. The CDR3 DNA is TGTGCCAGTAGTATAGCACAAGATACGCAGTATTTT.

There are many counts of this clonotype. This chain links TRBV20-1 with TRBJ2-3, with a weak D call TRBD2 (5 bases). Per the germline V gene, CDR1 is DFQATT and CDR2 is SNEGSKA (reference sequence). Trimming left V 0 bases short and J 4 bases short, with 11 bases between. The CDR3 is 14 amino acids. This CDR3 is CSARDQSGSDTQYF. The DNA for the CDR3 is TGCAGTGCTAGAGATCAATCGGGGTCAGATACGCAGTATTTT.

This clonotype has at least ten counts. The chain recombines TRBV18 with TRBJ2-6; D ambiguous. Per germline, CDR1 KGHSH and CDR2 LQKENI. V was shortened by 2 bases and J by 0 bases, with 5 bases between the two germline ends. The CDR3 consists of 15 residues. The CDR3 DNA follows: TGTGCCAGCTCACCAGTAGGCTCTGGGGCCAACGTCCTGACTTTC. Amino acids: CASSPVGSGANVLTF.

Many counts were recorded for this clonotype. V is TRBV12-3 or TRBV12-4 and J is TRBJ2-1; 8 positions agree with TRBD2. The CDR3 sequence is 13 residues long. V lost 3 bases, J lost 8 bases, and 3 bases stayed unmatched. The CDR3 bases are TGTGCCAGCAGTTTGGGGACTAGTGATGAGCAGTTCTTC. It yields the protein CASSLGTSDEQFF.

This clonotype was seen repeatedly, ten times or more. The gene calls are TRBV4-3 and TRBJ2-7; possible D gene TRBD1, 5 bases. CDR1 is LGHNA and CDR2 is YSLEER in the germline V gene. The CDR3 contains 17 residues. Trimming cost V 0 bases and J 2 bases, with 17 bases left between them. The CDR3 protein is CASSQDTNRPETYEQYF. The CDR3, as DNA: TGCGCCAGCAGCCAAGATACCAACAGGCCCGAAACCTACGAGCAGTACTTC.

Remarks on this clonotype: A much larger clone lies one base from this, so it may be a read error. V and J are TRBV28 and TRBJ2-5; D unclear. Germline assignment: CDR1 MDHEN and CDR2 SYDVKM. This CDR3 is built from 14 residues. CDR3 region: CASSLTDGQETRYF. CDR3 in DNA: TGTGCCAGCAGTTTGACCGACGGGCAAGAGACCCGGTACTTC.

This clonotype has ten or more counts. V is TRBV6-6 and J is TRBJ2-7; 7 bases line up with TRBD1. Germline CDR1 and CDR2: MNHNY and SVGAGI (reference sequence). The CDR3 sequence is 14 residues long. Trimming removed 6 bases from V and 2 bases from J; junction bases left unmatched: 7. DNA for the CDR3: TGTGCCAGCAGCCCCCGTGGGACAGCCTACGAGCAGTACTTC. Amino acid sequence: CASSPRGTAYEQYF.

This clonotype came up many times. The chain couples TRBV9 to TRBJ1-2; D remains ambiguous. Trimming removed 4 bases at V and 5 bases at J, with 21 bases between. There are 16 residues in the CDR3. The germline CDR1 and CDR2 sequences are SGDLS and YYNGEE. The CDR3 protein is CASSSSPKVLGYGYTF. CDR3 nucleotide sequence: TGTGCCAGCAGCTCCTCCCCAAAAGTTTTAGGATATGGCTACACCTTC. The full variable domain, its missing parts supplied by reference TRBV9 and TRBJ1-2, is DSGVTQTPKHLITATGQRVTLRCSPRSGDLSVYWYQQSLDQGLQFLIQYYNGEERAKGNILERFSAQQFPDLHSELNLSSLELGDSALYFCASSSSPKVLGYGYTFGSGTRLTVV.

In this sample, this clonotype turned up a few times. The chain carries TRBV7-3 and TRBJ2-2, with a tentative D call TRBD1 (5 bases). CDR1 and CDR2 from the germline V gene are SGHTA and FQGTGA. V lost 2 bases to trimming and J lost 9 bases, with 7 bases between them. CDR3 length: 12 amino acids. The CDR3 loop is CASSLPGRELFF. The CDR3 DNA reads TGTGCCAGCAGCTTACCAGGGAGGGAGCTGTTTTTT.

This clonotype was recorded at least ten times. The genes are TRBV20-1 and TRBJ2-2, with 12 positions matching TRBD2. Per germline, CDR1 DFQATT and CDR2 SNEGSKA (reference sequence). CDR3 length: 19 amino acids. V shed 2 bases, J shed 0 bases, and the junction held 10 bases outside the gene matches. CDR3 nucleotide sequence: TGCAGTGCTAGACCCGGGGCTAGCGGGAGGGCAGCGAACACCGGGGAGCTGTTTTTT. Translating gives CSARPGASGRAANTGELFF.

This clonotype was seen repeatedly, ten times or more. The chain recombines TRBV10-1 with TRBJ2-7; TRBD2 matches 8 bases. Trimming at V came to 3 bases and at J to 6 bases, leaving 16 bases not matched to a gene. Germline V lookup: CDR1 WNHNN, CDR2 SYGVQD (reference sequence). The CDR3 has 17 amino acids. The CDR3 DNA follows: TGCGCCAGCAGTGAAGGTTTTCCGAGAGCGGGAGAGGGCGAGCAGTACTTC. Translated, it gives CASSEGFPRAGEGEQYF.

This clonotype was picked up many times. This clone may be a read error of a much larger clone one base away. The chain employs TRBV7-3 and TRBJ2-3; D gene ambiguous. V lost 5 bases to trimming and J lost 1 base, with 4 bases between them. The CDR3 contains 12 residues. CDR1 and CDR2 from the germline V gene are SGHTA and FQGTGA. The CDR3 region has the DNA TGTGCCAGCAGCCCTGGCACAGATACGCAGTATTTT. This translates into CASSPGTDTQYF.

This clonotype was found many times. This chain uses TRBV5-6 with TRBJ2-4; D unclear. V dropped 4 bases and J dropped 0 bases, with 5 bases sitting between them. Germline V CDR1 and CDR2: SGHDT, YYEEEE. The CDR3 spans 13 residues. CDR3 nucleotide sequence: TGTGCCAGCAGCCAACTAGCCAAAAACATTCAGTACTTC. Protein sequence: CASSQLAKNIQYF.

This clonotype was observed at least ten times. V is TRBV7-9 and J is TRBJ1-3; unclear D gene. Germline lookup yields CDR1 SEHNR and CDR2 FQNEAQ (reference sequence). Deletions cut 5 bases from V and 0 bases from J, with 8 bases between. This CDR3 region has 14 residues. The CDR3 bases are TGTGCCAGCAGCCCTGGTAGCTCTGGAAACACCATATATTTT. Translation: CASSPGSSGNTIYF.